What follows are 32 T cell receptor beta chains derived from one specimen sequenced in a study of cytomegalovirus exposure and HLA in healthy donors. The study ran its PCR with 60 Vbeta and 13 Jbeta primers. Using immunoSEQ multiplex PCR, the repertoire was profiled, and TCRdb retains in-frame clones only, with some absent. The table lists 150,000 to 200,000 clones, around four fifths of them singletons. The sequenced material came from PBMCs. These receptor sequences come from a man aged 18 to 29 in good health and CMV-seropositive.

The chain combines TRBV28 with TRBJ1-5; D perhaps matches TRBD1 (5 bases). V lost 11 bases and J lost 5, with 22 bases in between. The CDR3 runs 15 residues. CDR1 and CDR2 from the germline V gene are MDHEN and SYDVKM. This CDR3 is CAVSTGDGWDQPQHF. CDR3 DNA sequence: TGTGCCGTATCTACGGGGGACGGGTGGGATCAGCCCCAGCATTTT.

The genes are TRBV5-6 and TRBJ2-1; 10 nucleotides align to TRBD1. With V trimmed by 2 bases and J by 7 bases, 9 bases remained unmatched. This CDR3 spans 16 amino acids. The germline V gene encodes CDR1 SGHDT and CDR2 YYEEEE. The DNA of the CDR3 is TGTGCCAGCAGCTTTAACTGGGACAGGGGTCTGAATGAGCAGTTCTTC. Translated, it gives CASSFNWDRGLNEQFF.

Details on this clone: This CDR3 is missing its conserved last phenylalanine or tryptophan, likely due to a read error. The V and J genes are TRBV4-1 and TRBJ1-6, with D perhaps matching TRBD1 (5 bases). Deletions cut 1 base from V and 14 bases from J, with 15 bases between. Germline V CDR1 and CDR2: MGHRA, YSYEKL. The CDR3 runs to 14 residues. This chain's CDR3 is CASSQVKGAVALHL. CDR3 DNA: TGCGCCAGCAGCCAAGTCAAAGGGGCTGTGGCCCTCCACCTT.

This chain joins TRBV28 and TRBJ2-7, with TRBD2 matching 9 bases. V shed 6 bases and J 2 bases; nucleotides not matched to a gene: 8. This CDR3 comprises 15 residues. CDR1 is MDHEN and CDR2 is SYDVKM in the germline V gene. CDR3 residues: CASSVISGGTYEQYF. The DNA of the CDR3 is TGTGCCAGCAGCGTCATTAGCGGGGGAACCTACGAGCAGTACTTC.

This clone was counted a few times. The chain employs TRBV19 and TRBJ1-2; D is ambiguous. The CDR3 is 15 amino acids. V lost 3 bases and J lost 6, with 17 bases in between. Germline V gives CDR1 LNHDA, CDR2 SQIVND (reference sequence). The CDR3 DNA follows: TGTGCCAGTAGTATTAATCCCCCGCGGCGGGATGGCTACACCTTC. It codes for CASSINPPRRDGYTF.

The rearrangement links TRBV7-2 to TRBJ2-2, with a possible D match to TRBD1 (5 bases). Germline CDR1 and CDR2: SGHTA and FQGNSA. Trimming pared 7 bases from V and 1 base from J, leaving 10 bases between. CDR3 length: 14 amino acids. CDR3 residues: CASTLQGNTGELFF. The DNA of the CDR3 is TGTGCCAGCACCCTTCAGGGGAACACCGGGGAGCTGTTTTTT.

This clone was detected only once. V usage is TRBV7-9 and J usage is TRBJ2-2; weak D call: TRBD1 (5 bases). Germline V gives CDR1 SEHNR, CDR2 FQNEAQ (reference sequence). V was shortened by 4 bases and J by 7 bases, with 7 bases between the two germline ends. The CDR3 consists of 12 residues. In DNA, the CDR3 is TGTGCCAGCAGCTGGGGCAACGGGGAGCTGTTTTTT. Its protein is CASSWGNGELFF.

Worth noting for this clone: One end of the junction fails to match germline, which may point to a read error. The CDR3 DNA reads TGTGCCAGCAGCGCGGGACAGGGGGCTACTGGAGCTTTCTTT. As protein: CASSAGQGATGAFF. V is TRBV6-1 and J is TRBJ1-1; 12 bases agree with TRBD1. The CDR3 extends over 14 amino acids. Looked up from germline, CDR1 is MNHNS and CDR2 is SASEGT.

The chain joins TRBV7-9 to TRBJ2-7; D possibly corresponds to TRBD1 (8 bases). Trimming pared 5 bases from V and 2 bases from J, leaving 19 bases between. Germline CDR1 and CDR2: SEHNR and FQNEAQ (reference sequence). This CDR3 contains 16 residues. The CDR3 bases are TGTGCCAGCAGCACGGTACAGGGGGGGACCCCCTACGAGCAGTACTTC. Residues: CASSTVQGGTPYEQYF.

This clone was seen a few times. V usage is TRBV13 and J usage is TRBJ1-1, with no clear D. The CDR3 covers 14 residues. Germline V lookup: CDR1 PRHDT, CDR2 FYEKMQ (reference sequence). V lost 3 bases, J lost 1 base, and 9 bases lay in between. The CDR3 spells CASSLAHGNTEAFF. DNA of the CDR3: TGTGCCAGCAGCTTGGCCCATGGGAACACTGAAGCTTTCTTT.

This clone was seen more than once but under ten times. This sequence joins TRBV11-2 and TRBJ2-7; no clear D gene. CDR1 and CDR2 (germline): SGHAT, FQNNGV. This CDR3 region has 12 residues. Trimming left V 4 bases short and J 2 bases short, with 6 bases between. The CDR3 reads CASSSYAYEQYF. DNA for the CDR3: TGTGCCAGCAGCTCGTATGCCTACGAGCAGTACTTC.

As DNA, the CDR3 is TGTGCCAGCAGCCCCGCGGGGTTCGGAGCTTTCTTT. As protein: CASSPAGFGAFF. This chain joins TRBV6-5 and TRBJ1-1; D is ambiguous. V lost 6 bases, J lost 10 bases, and 15 bases lay in between. The CDR3 is 12 amino acids. Germline CDR1 reads MNHEY; CDR2 reads SVGAGI.

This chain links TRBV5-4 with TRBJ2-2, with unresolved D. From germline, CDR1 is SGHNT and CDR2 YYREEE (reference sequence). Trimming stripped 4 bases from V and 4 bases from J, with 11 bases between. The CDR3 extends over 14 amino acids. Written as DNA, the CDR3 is TGTGCCAGCAGCGTTTGGCAGGTCACCGGGGAGCTGTTTTTT. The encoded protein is CASSVWQVTGELFF.

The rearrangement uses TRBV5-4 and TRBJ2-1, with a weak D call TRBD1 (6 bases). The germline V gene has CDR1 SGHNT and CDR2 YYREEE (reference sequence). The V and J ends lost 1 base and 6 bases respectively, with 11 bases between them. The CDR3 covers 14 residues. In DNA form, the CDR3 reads TGTGCCAGCAGCTTGACAGGGCCTTCCAATGAGCAGTTCTTC. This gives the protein CASSLTGPSNEQFF.

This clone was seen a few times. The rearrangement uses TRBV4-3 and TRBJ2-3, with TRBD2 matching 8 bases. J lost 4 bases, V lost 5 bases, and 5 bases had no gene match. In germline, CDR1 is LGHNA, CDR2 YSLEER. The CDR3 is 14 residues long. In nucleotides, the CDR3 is TGCGCCAGCAGCTACGGACTAGCTCCAGATACGCAGTATTTT. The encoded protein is CASSYGLAPDTQYF.

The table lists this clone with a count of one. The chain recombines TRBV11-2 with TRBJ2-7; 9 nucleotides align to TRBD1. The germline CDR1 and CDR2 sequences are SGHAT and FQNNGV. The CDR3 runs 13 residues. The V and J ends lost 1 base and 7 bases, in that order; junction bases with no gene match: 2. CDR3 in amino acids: CASSLGQGGEQYF. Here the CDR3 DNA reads TGTGCCAGCAGCTTAGGACAGGGGGGAGAGCAGTACTTC. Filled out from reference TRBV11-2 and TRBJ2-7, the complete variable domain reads EAGVAQSPRYKIIEKRQSVAFWCNPISGHATLYWYQQILGQGPKLLIQFQNNGVVDDSQLPKDRFSAERLKGVDSTLKIQPAKLEDSAVYLCASSLGQGGEQYFGPGTRLTVT.

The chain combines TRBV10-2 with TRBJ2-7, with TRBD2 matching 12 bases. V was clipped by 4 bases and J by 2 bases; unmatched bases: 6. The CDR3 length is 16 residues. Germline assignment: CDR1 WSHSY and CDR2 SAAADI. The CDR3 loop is CASSGLAGVGAYEQYF. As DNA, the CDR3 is TGCGCCAGCAGTGGACTAGCGGGAGTGGGAGCCTACGAGCAGTACTTC.

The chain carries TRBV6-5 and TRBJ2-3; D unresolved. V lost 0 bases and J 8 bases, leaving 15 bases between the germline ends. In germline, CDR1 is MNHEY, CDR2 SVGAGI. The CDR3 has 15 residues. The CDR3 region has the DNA TGTGCCAGCAGTTACTCGAAGGTTGGGCAGTCTACGCAGTATTTT. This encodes CASSYSKVGQSTQYF.

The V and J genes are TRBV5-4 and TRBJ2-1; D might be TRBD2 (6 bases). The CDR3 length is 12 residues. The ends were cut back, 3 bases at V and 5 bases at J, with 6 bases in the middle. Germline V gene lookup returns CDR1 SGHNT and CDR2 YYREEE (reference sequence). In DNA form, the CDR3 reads TGTGCCAGCAGCTCGGGGGACAATGAGCAGTTCTTC. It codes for CASSSGDNEQFF.

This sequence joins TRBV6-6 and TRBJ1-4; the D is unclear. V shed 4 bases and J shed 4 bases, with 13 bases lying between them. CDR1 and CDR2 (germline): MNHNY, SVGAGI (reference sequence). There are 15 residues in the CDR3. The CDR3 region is CASSSPQEINEKLFF. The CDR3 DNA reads TGTGCCAGCAGTTCCCCTCAAGAGATTAATGAAAAACTGTTTTTT.

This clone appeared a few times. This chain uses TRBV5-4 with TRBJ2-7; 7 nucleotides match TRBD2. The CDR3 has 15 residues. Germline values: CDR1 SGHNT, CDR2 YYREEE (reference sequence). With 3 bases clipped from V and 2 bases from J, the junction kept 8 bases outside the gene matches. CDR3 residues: CASSSSSGVTYEQYF. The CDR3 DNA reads TGTGCCAGCAGCTCATCTAGCGGAGTTACCTACGAGCAGTACTTC.

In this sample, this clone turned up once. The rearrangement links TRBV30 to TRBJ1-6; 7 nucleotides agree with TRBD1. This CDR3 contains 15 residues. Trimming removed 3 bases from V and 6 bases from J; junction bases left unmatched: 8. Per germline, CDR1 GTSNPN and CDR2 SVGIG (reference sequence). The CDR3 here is CAWRPTGASNSPLHF. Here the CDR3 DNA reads TGTGCCTGGAGGCCCACAGGGGCTTCTAATTCACCCCTCCACTTT.

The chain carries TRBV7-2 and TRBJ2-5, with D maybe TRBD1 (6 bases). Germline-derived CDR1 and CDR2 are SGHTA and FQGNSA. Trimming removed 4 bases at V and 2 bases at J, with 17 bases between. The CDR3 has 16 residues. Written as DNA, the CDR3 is TGTGCCAGCAGCTCCCCGTACAGGGTGCAACAAGAGACCCAGTACTTC. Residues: CASSSPYRVQQETQYF.

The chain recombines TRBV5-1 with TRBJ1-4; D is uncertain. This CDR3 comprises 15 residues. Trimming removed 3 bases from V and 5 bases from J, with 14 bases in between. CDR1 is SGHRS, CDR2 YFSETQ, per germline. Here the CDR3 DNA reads TGCGCCAGCAGCTCGAGCTATTCTCCAAATGAAAAACTGTTTTTT. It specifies CASSSSYSPNEKLFF. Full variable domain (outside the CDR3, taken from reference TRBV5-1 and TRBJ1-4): KAGVTQTPRYLIKTRGQQVTLSCSPISGHRSVSWYQQTPGQGLQFLFEYFSETQRNKGNFPGRFSGRQFSNSRSEMNVSTLELGDSALYLCASSSSYSPNEKLFFGSGTQLSVL.

DNA of the CDR3: TGTGCCAGCTCCCTTTTTCCCGACAGGGTTTACAATGAGCAGTTCTTC. This translates into CASSLFPDRVYNEQFF. This chain links TRBV18 with TRBJ2-1; 7 positions match TRBD1. The CDR3 consists of 16 residues. Per the germline V gene, CDR1 is KGHSH and CDR2 is LQKENI. J lost 4 bases, V lost 6 bases, and 12 bases had no gene match.

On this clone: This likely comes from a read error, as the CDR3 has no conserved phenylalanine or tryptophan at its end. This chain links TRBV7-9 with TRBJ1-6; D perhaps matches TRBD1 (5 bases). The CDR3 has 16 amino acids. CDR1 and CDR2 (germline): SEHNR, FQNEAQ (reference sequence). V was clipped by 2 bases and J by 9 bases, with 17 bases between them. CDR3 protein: CASSLSGEGHSSPLHL. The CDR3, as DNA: TGTGCCAGCAGCTTATCCGGTGAAGGACACAGTTCACCCCTCCACCTT.

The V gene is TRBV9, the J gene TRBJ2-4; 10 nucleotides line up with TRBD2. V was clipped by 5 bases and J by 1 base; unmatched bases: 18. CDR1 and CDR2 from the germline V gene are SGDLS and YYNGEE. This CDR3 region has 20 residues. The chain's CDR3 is CASSDGGSGRAYGAKNIQYF. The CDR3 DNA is TGTGCCAGCAGTGATGGAGGGAGCGGGAGGGCTTACGGTGCCAAAAACATTCAGTACTTC.

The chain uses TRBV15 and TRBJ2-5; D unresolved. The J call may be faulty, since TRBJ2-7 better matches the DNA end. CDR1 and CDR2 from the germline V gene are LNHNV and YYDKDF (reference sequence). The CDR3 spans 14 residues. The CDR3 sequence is CATSRVSGSYEQYF. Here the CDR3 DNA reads TGTGCCACCAGCAGAGTCTCAGGCTCCTACGAGCAGTACTTC.

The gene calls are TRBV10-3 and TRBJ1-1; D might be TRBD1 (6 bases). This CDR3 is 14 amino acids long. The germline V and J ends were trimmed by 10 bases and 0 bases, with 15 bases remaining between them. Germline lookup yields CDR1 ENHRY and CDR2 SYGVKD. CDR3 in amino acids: CATSQQGMNTEAFF. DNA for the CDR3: TGTGCCACTTCCCAACAGGGCATGAACACTGAAGCTTTCTTT.

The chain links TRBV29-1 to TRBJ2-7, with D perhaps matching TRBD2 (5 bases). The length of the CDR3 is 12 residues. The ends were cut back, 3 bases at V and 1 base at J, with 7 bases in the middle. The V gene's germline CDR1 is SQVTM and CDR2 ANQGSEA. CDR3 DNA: TGCAGCGTTGACGAGGGTTCCTACGAGCAGTACTTC. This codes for CSVDEGSYEQYF.

The CDR3 sequence is CASSPQNSASTDTQYF. The CDR3 DNA sequence: TGCGCCAGCAGCCCTCAAAACAGTGCTAGCACAGATACGCAGTATTTT. The V gene is TRBV4-1, the J gene TRBJ2-3; D is unclear. The CDR3 spans 16 residues. Trimming shortened V by 4 bases and J by 0 bases, and 14 bases separated the two germline ends. Germline CDR1 reads MGHRA; CDR2 reads YSYEKL.

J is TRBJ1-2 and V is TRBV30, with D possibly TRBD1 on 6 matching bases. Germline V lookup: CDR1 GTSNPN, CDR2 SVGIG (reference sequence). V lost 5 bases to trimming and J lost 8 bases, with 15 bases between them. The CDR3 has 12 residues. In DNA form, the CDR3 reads TGTGCCTGGGAATGGACAGTTGGAGGCTACACCTTC. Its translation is CAWEWTVGGYTF.